The 6 T cell receptor beta chains reported below all come from one sample, sequenced in a study of T cell clonality in common variable immunodeficiency. The table came from immunoSEQ multiplex PCR; TCRdb's copy has only in-frame clones and leaves some out. The sample includes tens of thousands of clones, none of them occurring once. Sequenced input: peripheral blood mononuclear cells. These receptors all stem from a person between 18 and 75 years old in good health.

This clone has a count of ten or more. The sequence runs out 3 residues before the end of the CDR3; the remainder is reconstructed from the germline J gene. V is TRBV2 and J is TRBJ1-4, with a tentative D call TRBD1 (5 bases). The CDR3 runs 14 residues. V was cut by 3 bases and J by 7 bases, with 12 bases left in between. Germline V gene sequence: CDR1 SNHLY, CDR2 FYNNEI. Partial CDR3 DNA: TGTGCCAGCAGTGATCGGCAGGGAGGTGAAAAA. This codes for CASSDRQGGEK. The CDR3 in its entirety is CASSDRQGGEKLFF.

This clone has a count of ten or more. The sequence runs out 3 residues before the end of the CDR3; the remainder is reconstructed from the germline J gene. The chain carries TRBV7-3 and TRBJ1-6; tentative D call: TRBD1 (6 bases). V dropped 1 base and J dropped 6 bases, with 10 bases sitting between them. Germline V gene sequence: CDR1 SGHTA, CDR2 FQGTGA. The CDR3 has 15 residues. The CDR3 is CASSLNARGNSPLHF. The sequenced CDR3 bases are TGTGCCAGCAGCTTAAATGCCAGGGGTAATTCACCC.

This clone was recorded a few times. The read stops 3 residues short of the end of the CDR3; the missing end is completed from the germline J gene. The V gene is TRBV30, the J gene TRBJ1-2, with unresolved D. Germline CDR1 is GTSNPN and CDR2 is SVGIG (reference sequence). The CDR3 has 15 amino acids. The CDR3 protein is CAWSRWSSGSRDYTF. Partial CDR3 DNA: TGTGCCTGGAGTAGGTGGTCTAGCGGGAGTCGCGAC.

This clone has ten or more counts. Sequencing ends 3 residues short of the CDR3 end; the germline J gene provides the rest. This chain links TRBV29-1 with TRBJ2-2; TRBD1 matches 7 bases. The CDR3 covers 14 residues. The V gene's germline CDR1 is SQVTM and CDR2 ANQGSEA. Germline trimming cut 5 bases from V and 2 bases from J; bases unmatched to any gene: 5. Partial CDR3 DNA: TGCAGCGTTTCCGGGACAGCAAACACCGGGGAG. This encodes CSVSGTANTGE. The CDR3 reads in full as CSVSGTANTGELFF.

This clone was seen at least ten times. The CDR3 end lies 3 residues beyond the end of the read and is filled in from the germline J gene. The gene calls are TRBV30 and TRBJ2-5; tentative D call: TRBD1 (6 bases). This CDR3 is built from 12 residues. Trimming removed 5 bases from V and 1 base from J, with 8 bases in between. The germline CDR1 and CDR2 sequences are GTSNPN and SVGIG (reference sequence). The CDR3 DNA, read in part, is TGTGCCTGGGACAGGCCCCAAGAGACC. Translation: CAWDRPQET. The whole CDR3 reads CAWDRPQETQYF.

This clone was detected many times. The CDR3 goes on 3 residues after the read ends, and that part is filled in from the germline J gene. The rearrangement links TRBV2 to TRBJ2-2; possibly TRBD2 for D (6 bases). Per germline, CDR1 SNHLY and CDR2 FYNNEI. V lost 5 bases and J lost 7, with 11 bases in between. The CDR3 runs to 13 residues. The CDR3 here is CASSWLADGELFF. CDR3 DNA, as far as it was read: TGTGCCAGCAGTTGGTTAGCGGACGGGGAG.